This TCR beta chain was sequenced during a study of neurological immune-mediated disorders. About the study: Multiple sclerosis patients numbering around 35 comprised roughly 30 relapsing-remitting and 3 secondary progressive patients.

The cDNA was synthesized by means of template-switch 5'RACE, which was carried out with 10-nucleotide random UMIs. TCRdb passed the 5' RACE reads through MiXCR, listing each CDR3 protein once. The sample records fewer than 85,000 distinct CDR3 sequences, less than 4% being singletons. The germline CDR1 and CDR2 sequences are DFQATT and SNEGSKA (reference sequence). The trim removed 4 bases at V and 4 bases at J, leaving 6 bases unmatched. The CDR3 length is 16 residues. Broader study findings: None of the CDR3 amino acid sequences found in expanded clones was shared across subjects. This suggests that the TCR-beta repertoires were private in all groups. Neither clinical nor MRI features were found to be associated with the multiple sclerosis repertoire cluster.

Ten or more counts support this clonotype. Its antigen is still unknown. The TCR was taken from a man in his thirties or forties with multiple sclerosis. The sample taken for sequencing was PBMCs. This rearrangement joins TRBV20-1 to TRBJ2-2; 13 bases fit TRBD2. The CDR3 spells CSATTSGGAVTGELFF. In DNA form, the CDR3 reads TGCAGTGCTACCACTAGCGGGGGGGCGGTCACCGGGGAGCTGTTTTTT.